Below are 25 T cell receptor beta chains sequenced from a single sample in a study of blood T cell repertoires in COVID-19. The repertoire was sequenced with immunoSEQ multiplex PCR; TCRdb's copy has only in-frame clones and lacks some. The table lists over 65,000 clones, 70% to 90% of them singletons. The sequenced sample consisted of peripheral blood. All receptors come from a woman aged 60-75 years with acute or convalescent COVID-19.

This clone was counted only a few times. The chain is built from TRBV5-1 and TRBJ2-2; the D is unclear. There are 14 residues in the CDR3. Germline V gene data show CDR1 as SGHRS and CDR2 as YFSETQ. Trimming took 7 bases from V and 1 from J, leaving 11 bases between them. The CDR3 loop is CASRQVGNTGELFF. The CDR3 DNA sequence: TGCGCCAGCCGGCAGGTGGGGAACACCGGGGAGCTGTTTTTT.

The chain is built from TRBV7-9 and TRBJ1-5; possible D gene TRBD1, 5 bases. The CDR3 has 13 residues. In germline, CDR1 is SEHNR, CDR2 FQNEAQ (reference sequence). The V end was cut by 1 base, the J end by 6 bases, with 7 bases between. The CDR3 sequence: CASSLEGVQPQHF. DNA for the CDR3: TGTGCCAGCAGCTTAGAAGGGGTTCAGCCCCAGCATTTT.

In nucleotides, the CDR3 is TGTGCCAGCAGCGTAGGGGTCAGGGGGCGCGGAGAGACCCAGTACTTC. Its protein is CASSVGVRGRGETQYF. The chain uses TRBV9 and TRBJ2-5; 8 nucleotides line up with TRBD1. This CDR3 is built from 16 residues. V shed 0 bases and J 4 bases; nucleotides not matched to a gene: 8. Germline CDR1 reads SGDLS; CDR2 reads YYNGEE. Full variable domain (remainder filled in from reference TRBV9 and TRBJ2-5): DSGVTQTPKHLITATGQRVTLRCSPRSGDLSVYWYQQSLDQGLQFLIQYYNGEERAKGNILERFSAQQFPDLHSELNLSSLELGDSALYFCASSVGVRGRGETQYFGPGTRLLVL.

This chain connects TRBV19 to TRBJ1-1, with a possible D match to TRBD1 (5 bases). V dropped 2 bases and J dropped 1 base, with 8 bases sitting between them. The CDR3 is 14 residues long. Germline-derived CDR1 and CDR2 are LNHDA and SQIVND (reference sequence). The CDR3 coding sequence is TGTGCCAGTAGTATATCGGGGGGGAACACTGAAGCTTTCTTT. This encodes CASSISGGNTEAFF.

This clone came up once. The V call is TRBV11-1, the J call TRBJ1-1, with 8 bases aligning to TRBD1. Germline V lookup: CDR1 SGHAT, CDR2 FQDESV (reference sequence). This CDR3 is built from 14 residues. V gave up 6 bases and J gave up 1 base; unmatched junction bases: 4. The CDR3 DNA is TGTGCCAGCAGTCCCGACAGGGGGAACACTGAAGCTTTCTTT. Encoded protein: CASSPDRGNTEAFF.

The chain combines TRBV3-1 (or the pseudogene TRBV3-2) with TRBJ2-2, with 8 bases identical to TRBD1. Germline trimming cut 4 bases from V and 7 bases from J; bases unmatched to any gene: 11. Germline CDR1 LGHDT, CDR2 YNNKEL (reference sequence). This CDR3 is 16 amino acids long. DNA for the CDR3: TGTGCCAGCAGCCTTGGGACAGGCACTGGAAGCGGGGAGCTGTTTTTT. Residues: CASSLGTGTGSGELFF.

The J gene is TRBJ2-2, the V gene TRBV10-2; D might be TRBD2 (6 bases). This CDR3 has 14 residues. V lost 6 bases, J lost 6 bases, and 14 bases lay in between. CDR1 WSHSY and CDR2 SAAADI come from the germline V gene. For the CDR3, the DNA is TGCGCCAGCAGCTCCGTCCCGGGGGCCGGGGAGCTGTTTTTT. This gives the protein CASSSVPGAGELFF.

The chain links TRBV6-5 to TRBJ1-2, with 7 bases identical to TRBD1. Looked up from germline, CDR1 is MNHEY and CDR2 is SVGAGI. This CDR3 has 15 residues. J lost 4 bases, V lost 6 bases, and 11 bases had no gene match. CDR3 nucleotide sequence: TGTGCCAGCAGCCGCGGAACAGGGGTTCCCTATGGCTACACCTTC. Translating it yields CASSRGTGVPYGYTF.

This CDR3 is CASSPGQGAWYTEAFF. The CDR3 bases are TGTGCCAGCAGCCCCGGGCAGGGGGCATGGTACACTGAAGCTTTCTTT. The chain recombines TRBV6-2 or TRBV6-3 with TRBJ1-1; 8 nucleotides match TRBD1. The CDR3 is 16 residues long. Germline CDR1 MNHEY, CDR2 SVGEGT. Trimming took 6 bases from V and 3 from J; bases not matched to a gene: 12.

V gene TRBV2 combines with J gene TRBJ2-5; perhaps TRBD1 as D (5 bases). The V end lost 2 bases, the J end lost 0 bases, and 10 bases lay between the germline ends. This CDR3 spans 15 amino acids. Germline V gives CDR1 SNHLY, CDR2 FYNNEI. The CDR3 coding sequence is TGTGCCAGCAGTGAACAGGGTTTGTACCAAGAGACCCAGTACTTC. It translates to CASSEQGLYQETQYF.

This chain connects TRBV6-6 to TRBJ2-2, with D perhaps matching TRBD2 (6 bases). The V end lost 6 bases, the J end lost 2 bases, and 22 bases lay between the germline ends. CDR1 MNHNY and CDR2 SVGAGI come from the germline V gene (reference sequence). CDR3 length: 18 residues. CDR3 DNA: TGTGCCAGCAGCCGAAGACCCGACCTGGGGGGTAACACCGGGGAGCTGTTTTTT. Encoded protein: CASSRRPDLGGNTGELFF.

This clone was counted once. This chain uses TRBV21-1 with TRBJ2-4; no check of the table's D call, TRBD2, against the DNA was made. TRBV21-1 is described as a pseudogene. CDR3 length: 16 amino acids. CDR3 region: CASSRVKRLAKNIQYF. CDR3 DNA sequence: TGTGCCAGCAGCAGGGTTAAGCGCCTAGCCAAAAACATTCAGTACTTC.

This clone was seen once. This chain uses TRBV6-2 or TRBV6-3 with TRBJ2-7, with a possible D match to TRBD1 (7 bases). Germline assignment: CDR1 MNHEY and CDR2 SVGEGT. The CDR3 is 14 residues long. Deletions cut 2 bases from V and 3 bases from J, with 11 bases between. The CDR3 loop is CASSYGRTGYEQYV. The DNA of the CDR3 is TGTGCCAGCAGTTACGGGAGGACAGGCTACGAGCAGTACGTC.

This clone is a singleton in its sample. The rearrangement joins TRBV5-1 to TRBJ2-1; weak D call: TRBD2 (6 bases). V was clipped by 4 bases and J by 4 bases, with 18 bases between them. There are 16 residues in the CDR3. Germline values: CDR1 SGHRS, CDR2 YFSETQ. CDR3 nucleotide sequence: TGCGCCAGCAGCCCCCTAGCGACCCGCTCGTACAATGAGCAGTTCTTC. Its translation is CASSPLATRSYNEQFF.

The J gene is TRBJ2-5, the V gene TRBV2, with TRBD2 matching over 8 bases. The CDR3 is 14 residues long. Germline V CDR1 and CDR2: SNHLY, FYNNEI. The V segment lost 6 bases and the J segment 2 bases; nucleotides outside the gene matches: 5. The CDR3 loop is CASSEPGGQETQYF. CDR3 coding DNA: TGTGCCAGCAGCGAGCCGGGAGGGCAAGAGACCCAGTACTTC.

This clone was counted only a few times. DNA of the CDR3: TGTGCCATCAGTGCACAGGCGCACTATGGCTACACCTTC. The encoded protein is CAISAQAHYGYTF. J is TRBJ1-2 and V is TRBV10-3; D is perhaps TRBD1 (5 bases). The CDR3 totals 13 residues. V shed 4 bases and J shed 3 bases, with 9 bases lying between them. Germline CDR1 is ENHRY and CDR2 is SYGVKD.

The rearrangement uses TRBV6-5 and TRBJ1-5; D gene unclear. The CDR3 covers 12 residues. The V end was cut by 8 bases, the J end by 2 bases, with 7 bases between. CDR1 MNHEY and CDR2 SVGAGI come from the germline V gene. The CDR3, as DNA: TGTGCCAGCCTGTCGGGCAATCAGCCCCAGCATTTT. This sequence encodes CASLSGNQPQHF.

The chain recombines TRBV7-9 with TRBJ2-1; the D is unclear. V shed 8 bases and J shed 6 bases, with 17 bases lying between them. Germline-derived CDR1 and CDR2 are SEHNR and FQNEAQ (reference sequence). The CDR3 runs 14 residues. The DNA for the CDR3 is TGTGCCAGCCGGGTGGAGAGCAGAAGCAATGAGCAGTTCTTC. Its protein is CASRVESRSNEQFF.

The CDR3 nucleotides are TGTGCCAGCAGCTTAGATAGGGGTCAGCCCCAGCATTTT. This sequence encodes CASSLDRGQPQHF. This chain connects TRBV11-2 to TRBJ1-5; tentatively, D is TRBD1 (5 bases). V lost 0 bases and J lost 6, with 6 bases in between. CDR3 size: 13 residues. Germline CDR1 and CDR2: SGHAT and FQNNGV.

The J gene is TRBJ1-5, the V gene TRBV6-2 or TRBV6-3; TRBD1 aligns across 8 bases. Trimming took 5 bases from V and 7 from J; bases not matched to a gene: 7. The CDR3 contains 14 residues. Germline assignment: CDR1 MNHEY and CDR2 SVGEGT. CDR3 protein: CASSRTGRSQPQHF. The CDR3 DNA sequence: TGTGCCAGCAGTCGGACAGGGAGGAGCCAGCCCCAGCATTTT.

This clone has just one count. This chain links TRBV28 with TRBJ2-3, with 16 bases matching TRBD2. Germline lookup yields CDR1 MDHEN and CDR2 SYDVKM. This CDR3 has 17 residues. V trimming: 4 bases; J trimming: 6 bases; junction bases outside the gene matches: 7. The CDR3 here is CASSSPGTSGGADTQYF. The CDR3 region has the DNA TGTGCCAGCAGTTCCCCCGGGACTAGCGGGGGGGCTGATACGCAGTATTTT.

This rearrangement joins TRBV28 to TRBJ2-7, with 7 bases that match TRBD2. Germline V CDR1 and CDR2: MDHEN, SYDVKM. The CDR3 spans 12 residues. With V trimmed by 4 bases and J by 6 bases, 3 bases remained unmatched. The CDR3 DNA sequence: TGTGCCAGCAGTTCTGGGGGGGGCGAGCAGTACGTC. Encoded protein: CASSSGGGEQYV.

This sequence joins TRBV7-2 and TRBJ1-5, with D tentatively TRBD1 (5 bases). CDR3 length: 15 residues. V was trimmed by 0 bases and J by 6 bases, leaving 12 bases between them. Germline CDR1 is SGHTA and CDR2 is FQGNSA. The CDR3 coding sequence is TGTGCCAGCAGCTTAGCGTCCAGGGTCCCTCAGCCCCAGCATTTT. Translation gives CASSLASRVPQPQHF.

This chain uses TRBV3-1 (or the pseudogene TRBV3-2) with TRBJ1-5; D is unresolved. The V gene's germline CDR1 is LGHDT and CDR2 YNNKEL (reference sequence). The length of the CDR3 is 15 residues. V lost 1 base and J 0 bases, leaving 7 bases between the germline ends. The CDR3 DNA follows: TGTGCCAGCAGCCAAGCAGGAATTAGCAATCAGCCCCAGCATTTT. Translated: CASSQAGISNQPQHF.

This clone was recorded only once. This chain joins TRBV10-3 and TRBJ2-1, with 9 bases fitting TRBD2. V was clipped by 5 bases and J by 7 bases; unmatched bases: 6. In germline, CDR1 is ENHRY, CDR2 SYGVKD. The CDR3 has 14 residues. The CDR3 loop reads CAISRRSGSNEQFF. CDR3 coding DNA: TGTGCCATCAGTCGACGTAGCGGGAGTAATGAGCAGTTCTTC.